The 13 T cell receptor beta chains below come from one sample, sequenced in a study of T cell responses to AZD1222 COVID-19 vaccine. Profiled with immunoSEQ multiplex PCR; TCRdb holds only in-frame clones, not every one. The repertoire holds roughly 170,000 clones, with around nine tenths as singletons. Sample: peripheral blood, taken on day 0 of AZD1222 vaccination. The receptors derive from an adult in good health.

This clone was detected only once. V is TRBV7-2 and J is TRBJ2-5; perhaps TRBD2 as D (5 bases). V shed 0 bases and J shed 5 bases, with 10 bases lying between them. The V gene's germline CDR1 is SGHTA and CDR2 FQGNSA. There are 14 residues in the CDR3. The CDR3 loop reads CASSLARGRETQYF. CDR3 sequence (DNA): TGTGCCAGCAGCTTAGCCCGGGGTCGGGAGACCCAGTACTTC.

This clone was seen a single time. This chain uses TRBV7-6 with TRBJ2-3, with TRBD1 as a possible D gene (5 bases). Trimming removed 4 bases from V and 2 bases from J, with 13 bases in between. The CDR3 totals 15 residues. CDR1 and CDR2 from the germline V gene are SGHVS and FNYEAQ. The CDR3 DNA reads TGTGCCAGCAGCTCCACACAGGTCTTCACAGATACGCAGTATTTT. Amino acid sequence: CASSSTQVFTDTQYF.

This rearrangement joins TRBV12-5 to TRBJ2-3; D may be TRBD2 (5 bases). The CDR3 covers 14 residues. V shed 3 bases and J shed 6 bases, with 13 bases lying between them. Germline assignment: CDR1 LGHNT and CDR2 FRNRAP. The CDR3 spells CASGFERPGDTQYF. CDR3 DNA: TGTGCTAGTGGTTTCGAGCGGCCCGGGGATACGCAGTATTTT.

The chain uses TRBV7-3 and TRBJ2-3; TRBD2 agrees at 7 bases. The CDR3 covers 14 residues. Germline-derived CDR1 and CDR2 are SGHTA and FQGTGA. The J segment lost 1 base and the V segment lost 3 bases, leaving 1 base of the junction unmatched. CDR3 protein: CASSFGGGTDTQYF. The CDR3 coding sequence is TGTGCCAGCAGCTTTGGGGGGGGCACAGATACGCAGTATTTT.

The rearrangement links TRBV28 to TRBJ2-5; TRBD2 aligns across 9 bases. V was clipped by 5 bases and J by 5 bases; unmatched bases: 9. CDR1 is MDHEN and CDR2 is SYDVKM in the germline V gene. The CDR3 totals 15 residues. The CDR3 spells CASSAPGLAGETQYF. DNA for the CDR3: TGTGCCAGCAGTGCGCCGGGACTAGCAGGGGAGACCCAGTACTTC.

The chain uses TRBV27 and TRBJ1-2; D gene unclear. The CDR3 contains 13 residues. Germline V gene data show CDR1 as MNHEY and CDR2 as SMNVEV (reference sequence). Trimming took off 6 bases at V and 4 bases at J, with 12 bases between the two ends. The chain's CDR3 is CASSPRTGYGYTF. Here the CDR3 DNA reads TGTGCCAGCAGCCCAAGAACCGGCTATGGCTACACCTTC.

As regards this clone: Other DNA sequences within the sample encode an identical CDR3. The gene calls are TRBV7-6 and TRBJ2-7, with no clear D. Germline V gene data show CDR1 as SGHVS and CDR2 as FNYEAQ. Between the trimmed V and J ends, which lost 0 bases and 4 bases, there was a span of 7 bases. The CDR3 is made up of 13 amino acids. The CDR3 spells CASSLAGGYEQYF. CDR3 sequence (DNA): TGTGCCAGCAGCTTAGCGGGCGGATACGAGCAGTACTTC.

This clone appeared a single time. This rearrangement joins TRBV11-2 to TRBJ1-5; no firm D call. CDR1 SGHAT and CDR2 FQNNGV come from the germline V gene. This CDR3 is built from 13 residues. V lost 5 bases and J 5 bases, leaving 10 bases between the germline ends. This CDR3 is CASSTDRDQPQHF. CDR3 nucleotides: TGTGCCAGCAGCACCGACCGAGATCAGCCCCAGCATTTT.

The chain recombines TRBV15 with TRBJ1-2; 9 nucleotides match TRBD1. Germline values: CDR1 LNHNV, CDR2 YYDKDF (reference sequence). Unmatched junction bases numbered 3, after V lost 4 bases and J lost 3 bases. The CDR3 runs 14 residues. CDR3 loop: CATSTRQGDYGYTF. The CDR3 nucleotides are TGTGCCACCAGCACTCGACAGGGGGACTATGGCTACACCTTC.

The chain has TRBV4-1 and TRBJ2-5; D is undetermined. The germline V gene has CDR1 MGHRA and CDR2 YSYEKL. The CDR3 loop spans 13 amino acids. V was pared by 4 bases and J by 1 base, with 7 bases between. CDR3 protein: CASSLVPQETQYF. The CDR3 nucleotides read TGCGCCAGCAGCCTAGTACCCCAAGAGACCCAGTACTTC.

The chain combines TRBV12-3 or TRBV12-4 with TRBJ2-5; no clear D gene. This CDR3 region has 12 residues. Trimming removed 3 bases from V and 4 bases from J, with 6 bases in between. CDR3 sequence reads: CASSFSRETQYF. As DNA, the CDR3 is TGTGCCAGCAGTTTTTCCCGAGAGACCCAGTACTTC.

This clone was counted a few times. J is TRBJ2-7 and V is TRBV10-1, with D perhaps assigned TRBD1 or TRBD2 (5 bases each). This CDR3 spans 12 amino acids. V was shortened by 8 bases and J by 4 bases, with 12 bases between the two germline ends. Per germline, CDR1 WNHNN and CDR2 SYGVQD (reference sequence). CDR3 sequence reads: CASADSGYEQYF. DNA for the CDR3: TGCGCCAGCGCGGACTCAGGGTACGAGCAGTACTTC.

This chain joins TRBV24-1 and TRBJ2-1; 9 nucleotides align to TRBD1. Germline V CDR1 and CDR2: KGHDR, SFDVKD. This CDR3 spans 17 amino acids. The J segment lost 8 bases and the V segment lost 6 bases, leaving 16 bases of the junction unmatched. In DNA, the CDR3 is TGTGCCACCAGTCCTCTACTACAGACAGGGGGAGGGTATGAGCAGTTCTTC. This codes for CATSPLLQTGGGYEQFF.